This TCR beta chain was retrieved from a study of monozygotic twins with inflammatory bowel disease. Study-level points and caveats: Other individuals had fewer clonotypes in common with IBD patients than with healthy twins, especially with disease activity.

Researchers collected around 2.5 ml of blood per donor. On this clonotype itself: Its antigen is still unknown.

TCRdb reprocessed the 5' RACE reads; each CDR3 protein has one entry and no DNA is given. The listing records around 200,000 distinct CDR3 sequences. This CDR3 is 12 amino acids long. Germline V gene lookup returns CDR1 LGHDT and CDR2 YNNKEL (reference sequence). This rearrangement joins TRBV3-1 to TRBJ1-5. This sequence originates from a human donor with ulcerative colitis or Crohn's disease, or a healthy co-twin of an affected twin (not recorded which). Input material: blood. The CDR3 reads CASSQDEQPQHF. Together with reference TRBV3-1 and TRBJ1-5, the CDR3 gives the full variable domain: DTAVSQTPKYLVTQMGNDKSIKCEQNLGHDTMYWYKQDSKKFLKIMFSYNNKELIINETVPNRFSPKSPDKAHLNLHINSLELGDSAVYFCASSQDEQPQHFGDGTRLSIL.